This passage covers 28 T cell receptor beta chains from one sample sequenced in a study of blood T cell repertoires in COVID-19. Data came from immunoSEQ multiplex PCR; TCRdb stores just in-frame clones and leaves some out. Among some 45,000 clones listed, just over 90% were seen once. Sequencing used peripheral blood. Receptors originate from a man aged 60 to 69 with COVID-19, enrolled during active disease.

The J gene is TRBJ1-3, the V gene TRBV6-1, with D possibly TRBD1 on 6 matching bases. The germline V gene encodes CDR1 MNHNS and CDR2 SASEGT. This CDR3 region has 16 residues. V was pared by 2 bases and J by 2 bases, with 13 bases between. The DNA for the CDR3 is TGTGCCAGCAGTGAACGGGGGGCAGGGACTGGAAACACCATATATTTT. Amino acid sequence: CASSERGAGTGNTIYF.

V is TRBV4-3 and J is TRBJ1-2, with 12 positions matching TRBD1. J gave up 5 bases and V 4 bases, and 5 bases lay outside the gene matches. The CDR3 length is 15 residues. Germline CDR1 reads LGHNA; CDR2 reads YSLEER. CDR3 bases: TGCGCCAGCAGCCCCGGGACAGGGGGCGCTTATGGCTACACCTTC. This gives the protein CASSPGTGGAYGYTF.

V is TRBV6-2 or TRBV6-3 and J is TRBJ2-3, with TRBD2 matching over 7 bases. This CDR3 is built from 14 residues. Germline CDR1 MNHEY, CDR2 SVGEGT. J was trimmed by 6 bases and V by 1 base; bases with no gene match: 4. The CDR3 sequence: CASSYWGGVDTQYF. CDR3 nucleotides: TGTGCCAGCAGTTACTGGGGGGGGGTTGATACGCAGTATTTT.

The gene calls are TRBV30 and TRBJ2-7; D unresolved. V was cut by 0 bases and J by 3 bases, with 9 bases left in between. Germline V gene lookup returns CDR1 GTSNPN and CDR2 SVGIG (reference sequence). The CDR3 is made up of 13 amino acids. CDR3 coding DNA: TGTGCCTGGAGTGTAAACTCCGGCTACGAGCAGTACTTC. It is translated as CAWSVNSGYEQYF.

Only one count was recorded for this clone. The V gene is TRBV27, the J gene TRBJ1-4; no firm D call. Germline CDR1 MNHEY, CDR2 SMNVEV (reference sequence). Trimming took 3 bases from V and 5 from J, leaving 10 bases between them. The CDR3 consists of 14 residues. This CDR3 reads CASSFGRPNEKLFF. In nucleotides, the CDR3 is TGTGCCAGCAGTTTCGGCAGGCCAAATGAAAAACTGTTTTTT.

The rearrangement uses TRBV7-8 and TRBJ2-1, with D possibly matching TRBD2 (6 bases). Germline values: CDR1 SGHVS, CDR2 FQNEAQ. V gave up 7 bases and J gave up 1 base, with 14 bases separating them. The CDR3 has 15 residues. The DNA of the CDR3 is TGTGCCAGCATCCAACGGCGGGGTTCCTACAATGAGCAGTTCTTC. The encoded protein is CASIQRRGSYNEQFF.

In DNA form, the CDR3 reads TGTGCCAGCAGCTTAACCCAGGGGCAAGGAAACACCATATATTTT. It translates to CASSLTQGQGNTIYF. This chain uses TRBV7-9 with TRBJ1-3, with a tentative D call TRBD1 (6 bases). Germline V gene data show CDR1 as SEHNR and CDR2 as FQNEAQ (reference sequence). The CDR3 contains 15 residues. Trimming shortened V by 2 bases and J by 4 bases, and 12 bases separated the two germline ends.

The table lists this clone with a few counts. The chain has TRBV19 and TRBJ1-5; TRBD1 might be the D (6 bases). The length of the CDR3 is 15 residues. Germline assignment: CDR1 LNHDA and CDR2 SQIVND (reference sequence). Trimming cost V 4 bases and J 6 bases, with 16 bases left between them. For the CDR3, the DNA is TGTGCCAGTAGTAAGAACCAGGGGTTACGTCAGCCCCAGCATTTT. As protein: CASSKNQGLRQPQHF.

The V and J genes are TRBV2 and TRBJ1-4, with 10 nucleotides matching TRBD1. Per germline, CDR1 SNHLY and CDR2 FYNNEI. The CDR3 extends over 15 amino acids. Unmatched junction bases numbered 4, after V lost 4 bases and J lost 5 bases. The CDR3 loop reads CASSAEGQGNEKLFF. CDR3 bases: TGTGCCAGCAGTGCGGAGGGACAGGGGAATGAAAAACTGTTTTTT.

The CDR3 nucleotides are TGTGCCAGCAGCCTGAGCGGGGGCGGGGCCAATGAGCAGTTCTTC. The encoded protein is CASSLSGGGANEQFF. This chain joins TRBV3-1 (or the pseudogene TRBV3-2) and TRBJ2-1; 8 bases align to TRBD2. The CDR3 is made up of 15 amino acids. The ends lost 4 bases at V and 6 bases at J; junction bases unmatched: 8. Germline assignment: CDR1 LGHDT and CDR2 YNNKEL (reference sequence).

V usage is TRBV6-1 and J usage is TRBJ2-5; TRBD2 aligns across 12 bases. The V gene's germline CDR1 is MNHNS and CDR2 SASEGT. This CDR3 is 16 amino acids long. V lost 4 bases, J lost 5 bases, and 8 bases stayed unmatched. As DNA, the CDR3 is TGTGCCAGCAGTGCGCGACTAGCGGGAGCGGTGGAGACCCAGTACTTC. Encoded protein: CASSARLAGAVETQYF.

The CDR3 here is CASSTGTGGVGTQYF. CDR3 sequence (DNA): TGTGCCAGCAGCACTGGGACAGGGGGCGTTGGGACCCAGTACTTC. V is TRBV28 and J is TRBJ2-5; 12 bases fit TRBD1. The J segment lost 7 bases and the V segment lost 6 bases, leaving 9 bases of the junction unmatched. The CDR3 is made up of 15 amino acids. CDR1 and CDR2 from the germline V gene are MDHEN and SYDVKM.

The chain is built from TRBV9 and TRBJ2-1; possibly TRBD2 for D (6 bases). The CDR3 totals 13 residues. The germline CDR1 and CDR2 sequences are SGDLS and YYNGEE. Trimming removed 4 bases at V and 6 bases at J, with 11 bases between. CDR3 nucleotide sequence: TGTGCCAGCAGCAAGGGGACTTTCAATGAGCAGTTCTTC. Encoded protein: CASSKGTFNEQFF.

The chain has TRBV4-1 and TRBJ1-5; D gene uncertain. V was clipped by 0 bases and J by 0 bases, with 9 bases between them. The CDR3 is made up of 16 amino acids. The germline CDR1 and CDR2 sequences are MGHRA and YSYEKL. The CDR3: CASSQDGANSNQPQHF. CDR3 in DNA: TGCGCCAGCAGCCAAGACGGAGCAAATAGCAATCAGCCCCAGCATTTT.

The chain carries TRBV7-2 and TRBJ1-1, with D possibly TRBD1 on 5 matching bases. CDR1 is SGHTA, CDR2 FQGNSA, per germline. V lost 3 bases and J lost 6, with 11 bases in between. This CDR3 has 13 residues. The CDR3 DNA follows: TGTGCCAGCAGCTTGGCAGGGTTGGCTGAAGCTTTCTTT. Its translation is CASSLAGLAEAFF.

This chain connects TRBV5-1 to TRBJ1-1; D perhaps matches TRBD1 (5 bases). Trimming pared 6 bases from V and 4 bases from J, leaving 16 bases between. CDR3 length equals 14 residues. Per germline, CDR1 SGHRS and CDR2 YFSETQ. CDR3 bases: TGCGCCAGCATCGACCGTTCGGGGGTCACTGAAGCTTTCTTT. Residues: CASIDRSGVTEAFF.

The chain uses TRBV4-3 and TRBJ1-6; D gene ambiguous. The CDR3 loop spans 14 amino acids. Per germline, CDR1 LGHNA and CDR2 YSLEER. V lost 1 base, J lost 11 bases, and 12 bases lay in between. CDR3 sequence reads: CASSQVVSGTPLHF. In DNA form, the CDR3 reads TGCGCCAGCAGCCAAGTAGTGTCGGGGACACCCCTCCACTTT.

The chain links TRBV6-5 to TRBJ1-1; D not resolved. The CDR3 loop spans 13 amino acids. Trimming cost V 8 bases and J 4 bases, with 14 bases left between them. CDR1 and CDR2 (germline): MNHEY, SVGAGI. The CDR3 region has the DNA TGTGCCAGCGGGGTAGCGACGTCCACTGAAGCTTTCTTT. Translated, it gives CASGVATSTEAFF.

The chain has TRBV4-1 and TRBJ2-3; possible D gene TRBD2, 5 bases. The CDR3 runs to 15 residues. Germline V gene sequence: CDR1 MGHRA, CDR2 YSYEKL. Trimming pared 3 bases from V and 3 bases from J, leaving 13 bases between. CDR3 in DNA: TGCGCCAGCAGCCAGAGTTTACTAGTGACAGATACGCAGTATTTT. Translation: CASSQSLLVTDTQYF.

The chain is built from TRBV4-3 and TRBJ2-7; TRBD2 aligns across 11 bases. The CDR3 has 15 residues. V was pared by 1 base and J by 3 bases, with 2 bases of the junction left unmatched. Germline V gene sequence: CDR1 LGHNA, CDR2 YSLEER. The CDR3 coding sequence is TGCGCCAGCAGCCAAGCCGGGACTAGCGGCTACGAGCAGTACTTC. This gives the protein CASSQAGTSGYEQYF.

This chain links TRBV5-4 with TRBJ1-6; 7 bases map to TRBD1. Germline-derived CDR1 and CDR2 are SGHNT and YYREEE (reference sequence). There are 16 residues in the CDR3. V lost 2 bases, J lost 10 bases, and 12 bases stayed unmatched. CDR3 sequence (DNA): TGTGCCAGCAGCTTAGGAAAGACAGGGTTGAGCTCACCCCTCCACTTT. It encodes CASSLGKTGLSSPLHF.

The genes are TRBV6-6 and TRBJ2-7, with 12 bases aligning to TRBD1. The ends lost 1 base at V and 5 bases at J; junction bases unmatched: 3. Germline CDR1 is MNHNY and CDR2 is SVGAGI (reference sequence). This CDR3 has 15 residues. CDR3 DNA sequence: TGTGCCAGCAGTTACTGGGGACAGGGGGCCGACGAGCAGTACTTC. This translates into CASSYWGQGADEQYF.

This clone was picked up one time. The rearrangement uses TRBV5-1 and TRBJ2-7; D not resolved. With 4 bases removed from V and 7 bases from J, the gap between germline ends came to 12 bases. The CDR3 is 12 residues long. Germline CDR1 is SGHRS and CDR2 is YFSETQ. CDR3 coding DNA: TGCGCCAGCAGCCCGACGGGTTCAGAGCAGTACTTC. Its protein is CASSPTGSEQYF.

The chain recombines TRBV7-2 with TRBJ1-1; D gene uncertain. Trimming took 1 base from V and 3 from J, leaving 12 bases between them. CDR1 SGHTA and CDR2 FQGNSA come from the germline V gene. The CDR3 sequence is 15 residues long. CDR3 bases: TGTGCCAGCAGCTTAGGGGTCATGACATACACTGAAGCTTTCTTT. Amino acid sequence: CASSLGVMTYTEAFF.

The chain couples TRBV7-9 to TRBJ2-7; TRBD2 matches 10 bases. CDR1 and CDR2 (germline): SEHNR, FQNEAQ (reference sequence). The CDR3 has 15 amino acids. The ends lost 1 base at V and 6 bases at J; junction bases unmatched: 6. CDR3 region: CASSLGSGRPTEQYF. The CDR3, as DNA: TGTGCCAGCAGCTTAGGTAGCGGGAGGCCCACCGAGCAGTACTTC.

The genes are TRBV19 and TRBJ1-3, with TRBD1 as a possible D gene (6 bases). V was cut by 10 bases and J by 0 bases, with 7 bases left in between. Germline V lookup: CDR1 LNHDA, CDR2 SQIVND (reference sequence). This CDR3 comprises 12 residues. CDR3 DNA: TGTGCCACCAGGGGCTCTGGAAACACCATATATTTT. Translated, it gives CATRGSGNTIYF.

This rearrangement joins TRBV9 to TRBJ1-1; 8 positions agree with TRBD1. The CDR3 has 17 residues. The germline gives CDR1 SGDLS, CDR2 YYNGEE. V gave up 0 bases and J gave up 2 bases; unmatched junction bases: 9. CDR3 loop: CASSVDPGGLGNTEAFF. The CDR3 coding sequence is TGTGCCAGCAGCGTAGATCCAGGGGGCTTGGGAAACACTGAAGCTTTCTTT. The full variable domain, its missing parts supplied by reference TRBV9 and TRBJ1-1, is DSGVTQTPKHLITATGQRVTLRCSPRSGDLSVYWYQQSLDQGLQFLIQYYNGEERAKGNILERFSAQQFPDLHSELNLSSLELGDSALYFCASSVDPGGLGNTEAFFGQGTRLTVV.

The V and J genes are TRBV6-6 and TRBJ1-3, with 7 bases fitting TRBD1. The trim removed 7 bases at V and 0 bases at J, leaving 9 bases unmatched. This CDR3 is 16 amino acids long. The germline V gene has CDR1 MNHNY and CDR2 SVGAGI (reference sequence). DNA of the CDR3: TGTGCCAGCACCCTAGACAGGGCGTTCTCTGGAAACACCATATATTTT. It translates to CASTLDRAFSGNTIYF.